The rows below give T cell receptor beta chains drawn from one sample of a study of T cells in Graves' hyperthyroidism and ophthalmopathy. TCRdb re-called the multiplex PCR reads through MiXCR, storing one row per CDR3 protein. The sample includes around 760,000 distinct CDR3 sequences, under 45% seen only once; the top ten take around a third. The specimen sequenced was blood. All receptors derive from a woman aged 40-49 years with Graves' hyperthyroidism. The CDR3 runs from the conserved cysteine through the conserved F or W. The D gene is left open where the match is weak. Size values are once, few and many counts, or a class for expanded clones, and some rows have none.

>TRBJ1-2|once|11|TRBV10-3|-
CAITRGDGYTF
TGTGCCATCACAAGGGGGGATGGCTACACCTTC
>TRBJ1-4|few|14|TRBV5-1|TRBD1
CASSRGQENEKLFF
TGCGCCAGCAGTAGGGGGCAAGAGAATGAAAAACTGTTTTTT
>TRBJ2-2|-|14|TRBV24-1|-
CASQPGVQTGELFF
TGTGCCTCCCAGCCGGGAGTTCAGACCGGGGAGCTGTTTTTT
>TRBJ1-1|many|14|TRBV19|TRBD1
CASSSDRAITEAFF
TGTGCCAGTAGCTCGGACAGGGCTATCACTGAAGCTTTCTTT
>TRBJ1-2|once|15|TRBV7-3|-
CASSYEGGQIYGYTF
TGTGCCAGCAGTTACGAGGGAGGCCAAATCTATGGCTACACCTTC
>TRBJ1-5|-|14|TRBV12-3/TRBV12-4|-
CASSGTGRNQPQHF
TGTGCCAGCAGTGGAACAGGGAGGAATCAGCCCCAGCATTTT
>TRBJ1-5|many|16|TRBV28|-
CASTRSDGYSNQPQHF
TGTGCCAGCACTCGGTCGGACGGTTATAGCAATCAGCCCCAGCATTTT
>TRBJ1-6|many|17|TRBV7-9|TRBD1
CASSSDRDHKDNSPLHF
TGTGCCAGCAGCTCGGACAGGGATCATAAGGATAATTCACCCCTCCACTTT
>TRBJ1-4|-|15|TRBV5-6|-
CASSWGAGAGEKLFF
TGTGCCAGCAGCTGGGGGGCGGGGGCTGGGGAAAAACTGTTTTTT
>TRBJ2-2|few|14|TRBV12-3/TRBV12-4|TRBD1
CASSFIGQGGELFF
TGTGCCAGCAGTTTTATCGGACAGGGCGGGGAGCTGTTTTTT
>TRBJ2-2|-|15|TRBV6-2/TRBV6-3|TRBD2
CASSYSWTSAGELFF
TGTGCCAGCAGTTACTCCTGGACTAGCGCCGGGGAGCTGTTTTTT
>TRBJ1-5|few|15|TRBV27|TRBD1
CASTPGGQGRQPQHF
TGTGCCAGCACACCGGGGGGACAGGGGAGGCAGCCCCAGCATTTT
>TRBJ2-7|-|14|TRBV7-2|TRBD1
CASSQTGQAIGQYF
TGTGCCAGCAGCCAGACCGGACAGGCCATCGGGCAGTACTTC
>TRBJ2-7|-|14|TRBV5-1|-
CASSAAGTPYEKYF
TGCGCCAGCAGCGCGGCCGGGACACCCTACGAGAAGTACTTC
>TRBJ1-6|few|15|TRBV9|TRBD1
CASSQEGALNSPLHF
TGTGCCAGCAGCCAAGAGGGGGCGCTGAATTCACCCCTCCACTTT
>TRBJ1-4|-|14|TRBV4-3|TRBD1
CASSHQTGPEKLFF
TGCGCCAGCAGCCACCAGACAGGGCCGGAAAAACTGTTTTTT
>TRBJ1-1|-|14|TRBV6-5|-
CASSSRTWSNGAFF
TGTGCCAGCAGTTCCCGGACCTGGTCGAACGGAGCTTTCTTT
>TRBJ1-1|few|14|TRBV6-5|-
CASRPDWKNTEAFF
TGTGCCAGCAGACCCGACTGGAAGAACACTGAAGCTTTCTTT
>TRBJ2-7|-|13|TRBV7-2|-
CASGPGQLGEQYF
TGTGCCAGCGGCCCAGGGCAATTAGGCGAGCAGTACTTC
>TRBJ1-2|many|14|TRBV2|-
CASSEQGRDYGYTF
TGTGCCAGCAGTGAGCAGGGTAGGGACTATGGCTACACCTTC
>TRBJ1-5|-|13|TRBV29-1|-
CSSLLGQGQPQHF
TGCAGCAGTTTACTCGGCCAGGGACAGCCCCAGCATTTT
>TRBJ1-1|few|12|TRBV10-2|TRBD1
CASWDRGTEAFF
TGTGCCAGCTGGGACAGGGGGACTGAAGCTTTCTTT
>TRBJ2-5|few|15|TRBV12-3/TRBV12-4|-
CTSSSQISGLEAQYF
TGTACCAGCAGTTCCCAGATAAGCGGCCTGGAGGCCCAGTACTTC
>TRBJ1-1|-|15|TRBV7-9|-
CASSSWTALPAEAFF
TGTGCCAGCAGTTCCTGGACAGCCCTCCCCGCTGAAGCTTTCTTT
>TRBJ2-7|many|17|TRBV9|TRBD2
CASSVDPLAGVMSEQYF
TGTGCCAGCAGCGTAGACCCCTTAGCGGGAGTGATGAGCGAGCAGTACTTC
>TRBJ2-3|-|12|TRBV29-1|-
CSVDGGAGTQYF
TGCAGCGTGGATGGGGGGGCCGGTACGCAGTATTTT
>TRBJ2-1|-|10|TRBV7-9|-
CAGGTNEQFF
TGTGCCGGGGGGACGAATGAGCAGTTCTTC
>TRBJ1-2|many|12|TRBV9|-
CASSVLGSGYTF
TGTGCCAGCAGCGTATTGGGTTCTGGCTACACCTTC
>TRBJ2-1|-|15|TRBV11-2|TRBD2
CASSPTGGGRGEQFF
TGTGCCAGCAGCCCCACCGGGGGGGGCCGGGGTGAGCAGTTCTTC
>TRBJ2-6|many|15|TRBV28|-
CASRRRGSGANVLTF
TGTGCCAGCAGACGTAGAGGCTCTGGGGCCAACGTCCTGACTTTC
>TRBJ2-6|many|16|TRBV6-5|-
CASSYSGGAGANVLTF
TGTGCCAGCAGTTACTCGGGGGGCGCTGGGGCCAACGTCCTGACTTTC
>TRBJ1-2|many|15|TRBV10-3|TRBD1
CAISVSGQGADGYTF
TGTGCCATCAGTGTCAGCGGACAGGGGGCTGATGGCTACACCTTC
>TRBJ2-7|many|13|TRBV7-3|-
CASSIGISYEQYF
TGTGCCAGCAGCATCGGGATCTCCTACGAGCAGTACTTC
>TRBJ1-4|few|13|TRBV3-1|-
CASSQRQAGKLFF
TGTGCCAGCAGCCAGAGACAGGCGGGAAAACTGTTTTTT
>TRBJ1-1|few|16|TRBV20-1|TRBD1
CSATGTVGLMNTEAFF
TGCAGTGCTACAGGGACAGTGGGTCTTATGAACACTGAAGCTTTCTTT
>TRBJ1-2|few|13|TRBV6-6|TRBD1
CASRAGGFDGYTF
TGTGCCAGCCGGGCAGGGGGTTTTGATGGCTACACCTTC